This section outlines one TCR beta chain sequence together with its context. At one end, the junction sequence differs from germline, possibly due to a read error. The sample is drawn from a study of early T cells in non-severe SARS-CoV-2 infection. A single record per CDR3 protein comes from TCRdb applying MiXCR to the 5' RACE reads. The data show under 85,000 distinct CDR3 sequences, with roughly an eighth seen just once and 5.5% to 6% held by the top ten. The TCR was taken from an adult who was a healthcare worker with PCR-confirmed SARS-CoV-2 infection or an uninfected control (not recorded which). The sequences come from whole blood, collected at baseline.

The CDR3 reads CASSYNGVGPANLLF. DNA of the CDR3: TGTGCCAGCAGTTACAACGGTGTAGGGCCAGCTAACCTCCTCTTC. The chain combines TRBV6-5 with TRBJ1-2, with unresolved D. CDR1 is MNHEY, CDR2 SVGAGI, per germline. CDR3 length equals 15 residues.